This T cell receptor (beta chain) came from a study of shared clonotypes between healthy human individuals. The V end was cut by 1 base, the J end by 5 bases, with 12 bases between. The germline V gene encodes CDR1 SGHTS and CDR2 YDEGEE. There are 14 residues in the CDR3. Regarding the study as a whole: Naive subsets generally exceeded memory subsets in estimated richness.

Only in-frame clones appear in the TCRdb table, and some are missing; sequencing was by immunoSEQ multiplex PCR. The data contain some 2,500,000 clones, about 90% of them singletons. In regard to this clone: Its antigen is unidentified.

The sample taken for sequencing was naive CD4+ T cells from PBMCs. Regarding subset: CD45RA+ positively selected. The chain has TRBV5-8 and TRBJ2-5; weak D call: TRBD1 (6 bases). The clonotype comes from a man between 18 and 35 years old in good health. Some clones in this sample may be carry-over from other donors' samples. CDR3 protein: CASSLRSGVETQYF. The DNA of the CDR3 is TGTGCCAGCAGCTTGCGGTCAGGGGTTGAGACCCAGTACTTC.